This T cell receptor beta chain derives from a study of response to subunit inactivated influenza vaccine. MiXCR was run by TCRdb on the RT-PCR reads, yielding one entry per CDR3 protein. The sample has around 530,000 distinct CDR3 sequences, approximately 15% seen once. General study results and limits: Only a handful of new T cells, the authors suggested, are recruited with each seasonal influenza vaccination.

The sample holds one count of this clonotype. Its antigen remains unidentified. Sequenced here: CD4+ T cells sorted from PBMCs, sampled less than 30 months after vaccination. The clonotype originates from a man aged 50-75 years who received an inactivated influenza vaccine.

The CDR3 here is CASSLSGGGIQETQYF. CDR3 nucleotides: TGTGCCAGCAGCTTATCGGGCGGGGGGATCCAAGAGACCCAGTACTTC. The chain employs TRBV7-2 and TRBJ2-5, with 8 bases aligning to TRBD2. Germline-derived CDR1 and CDR2 are SGHTA and FQGNSA. V shed 2 bases, J shed 1 base, and the junction held 6 bases outside the gene matches. The CDR3 runs 16 residues.